This T cell receptor beta chain was sequenced for a study of shared clonotypes between healthy human individuals. Study conclusions and caveats: Among non-shared clonotypes, generation probabilities were lower than among those shared by all four donors.

Points on this clone: Its antigen is unidentified. One end of the junction is discordant with germline, which a read error may explain.

The naive CD8 fraction comprised CD45RO-negative cells positively selected for CCR7 and excluded terminally differentiated effector memory CD45RA+ cells. The repertoire was sequenced with immunoSEQ multiplex PCR; TCRdb's copy has only in-frame clones and lacks some. This table holds some 740,000 clones, 80% to 95% found once. Germline V gene sequence: CDR1 SQVTM, CDR2 ANQGSEA. This CDR3 comprises 13 residues. The sequenced material came from naive CD8+ T cells sorted from blood. V is TRBV29-1 and J is TRBJ2-1; possible D gene TRBD2, 6 bases. This clonotype was obtained from a man between 25 and 39 years old in good health. CDR3 region: CAGGPSSYNEQFF. The CDR3 DNA is TGTGCCGGAGGGCCGAGCTCCTACAATGAGCAGTTCTTC.